Shown below are 5 T cell receptor beta chains from a single sample sequenced in a study of blood T cells in healthy people across ages. Sample-barcoded 5' priming and a J-beta primer mix drove a second PCR of about 6 to 12 cycles. Using its own MiXCR run on the 5' RACE reads, TCRdb lists one record per CDR3 protein. The data contain under 1,000,000 distinct CDR3 sequences, 35% to 50% of them seen just once; the ten biggest clones take up approximately 18%. The sample comprised blood. The receptors shown here come from a man older than 75 in good health.

Comment on this clonotype: Just one base apart from a much larger clone, this may be a read error. The chain has TRBV20-1 and TRBJ2-5, with a possible D match to TRBD1 (6 bases). This CDR3 comprises 12 residues. The ends were cut back, 2 bases at V and 9 bases at J, with 13 bases in the middle. In germline, CDR1 is DFQATT, CDR2 SNEGSKA (reference sequence). CDR3 loop: CSARRSQGSQYF. DNA of the CDR3: TGCAGTGCTAGAAGATCACAGGGCTCCCAGTACTTC.

The chain is built from TRBV4-2 and TRBJ2-7, with D perhaps matching TRBD1 or TRBD2 (5 bases each). Germline V gene sequence: CDR1 LGHNA, CDR2 YNFKEQ. V lost 1 base to trimming and J lost 0 bases, with 10 bases between them. This CDR3 is built from 15 residues. Here the CDR3 DNA reads TGTGCCAGCAGCCAAGGTAGCGACAGCTCCTACGAGCAGTACTTC. Protein: CASSQGSDSSYEQYF.

This sequence joins TRBV7-3 and TRBJ2-3, with D maybe TRBD1 (5 bases). The CDR3 is 14 residues long. V was shortened by 5 bases and J by 2 bases, with 11 bases between the two germline ends. The germline gives CDR1 SGHTA, CDR2 FQGTGA. The CDR3 spells CASSVAGLTDTQYF. CDR3 nucleotide sequence: TGTGCCAGCAGCGTGGCAGGGCTCACAGATACGCAGTATTTT.

The chain recombines TRBV6-6 with TRBJ1-5; 8 nucleotides agree with TRBD1. Germline-derived CDR1 and CDR2 are MNHNY and SVGAGI (reference sequence). Losses at the gene ends were 5 bases for V and 4 bases for J; bases not matched to a gene: 10. The CDR3 sequence is 16 residues long. The CDR3 DNA sequence: TGTGCCAGCAGTCCTCCCACTCAGGGGGCGAATCAGCCCCAGCATTTT. Translated: CASSPPTQGANQPQHF.

The chain is built from TRBV7-9 and TRBJ1-1, with D tentatively TRBD1 (5 bases). Germline V gene sequence: CDR1 SEHNR, CDR2 FQNEAQ (reference sequence). This CDR3 has 15 residues. V gave up 0 bases and J gave up 0 bases, with 8 bases separating them. The CDR3 bases are TGTGCCAGCAGCTTAGCGGAGGGGATGAACACTGAAGCTTTCTTT. Translation: CASSLAEGMNTEAFF.